The table lists the clone carrying this T cell receptor beta chain with many counts. Its matching antigen is unknown. This entry belongs to a study of neurological immune-mediated disorders. A 10-nucleotide random UMI tagged transcripts in template-switch 5'RACE cDNA synthesis. TCRdb recomputed calls from the 5' RACE reads with MiXCR, one row per CDR3 protein. The data show about 40,000 distinct CDR3 sequences, 2.5% seen once. V was cut by 5 bases and J by 2 bases, with 11 bases left in between. CDR1 and CDR2 from the germline V gene are ENHRY and SYGVKD. CDR3 size: 14 residues. General observations from the study: The repertoires of 18 of 34 multiple sclerosis patients fell into one related-CDR3 cluster (a possible signature) under phylogenetic grouping. The multiple sclerosis repertoire cluster lacked an association with any feature, whether clinical or MRI.

V usage is TRBV10-3 and J usage is TRBJ2-3; unclear D gene. Sequencing was performed on PBMCs. The TCR comes from a man aged 45-65 years with multiple sclerosis. The CDR3 spells CAISPRTDTDTQYF. In DNA form, the CDR3 reads TGTGCCATCAGTCCACGGACGGACACAGATACGCAGTATTTT.